This T cell receptor beta chain is from a study of blood T cells in healthy people across ages. The CDR3 sequence is 14 residues long. Sample-barcoded 5' priming and a J-beta primer mix drove a second PCR of about 6 to 11 cycles. TCRdb independently ran MiXCR on the 5' RACE reads; one entry per CDR3 protein. The table lists hundreds of thousands of distinct CDR3 sequences, 58% of them singletons. This clonotype occurred a few times. This sequence joins TRBV21-1 and TRBJ2-7; the D call in the table, TRBD1, was not verified against the DNA. TRBV21-1 counts as a pseudogene. The receptor was derived from a man aged 25 to 45 in good health. Sequenced: blood. The CDR3 region is CASSHGTGHYEQYF. The CDR3 DNA follows: TGTGCCAGCAGCCACGGGACAGGGCACTACGAGCAGTACTTC.